The 23 T cell receptor beta chains below were found in one sample sequenced in a study of identical twins. TCRdb recomputed calls from the 5' RACE reads with MiXCR, one row per CDR3 protein. The profile shows about 280,000 distinct CDR3 sequences, about 8.3% of them singletons. A further study also used this sample, focusing on yellow fever vaccine responses in identical twins.

Sequencing was done on a sample of memory (CD45RO+) T cells sorted from blood. These receptors were obtained from a woman aged 18-30 years in good health.

The chain links TRBV20-1 to TRBJ2-2; D is ambiguous. The CDR3 sequence is 13 residues long. V shed 4 bases and J shed 5 bases, with 11 bases lying between them. From germline, CDR1 is DFQATT and CDR2 SNEGSKA (reference sequence). The CDR3 DNA follows: TGCAGTGCTATTAACTTGAATACCGGGGAGCTGTTTTTT. It codes for CSAINLNTGELFF.

The table lists this clonotype with a few counts. V is TRBV12-5 and J is TRBJ1-2, with D tentatively TRBD1 (6 bases). The CDR3 has 17 amino acids. V lost 0 bases, J lost 0 bases, and 14 bases lay in between. From germline, CDR1 is LGHNT and CDR2 FRNRAP. CDR3 sequence: CASGLVPRTASNYGYTF. DNA of the CDR3: TGTGCTAGTGGTTTGGTACCTAGGACAGCTTCTAACTATGGCTACACCTTC.

This chain joins TRBV27 and TRBJ2-1; 10 bases are a match to TRBD2. CDR1 and CDR2 (germline): MNHEY, SMNVEV (reference sequence). The V segment lost 5 bases and the J segment 4 bases; nucleotides outside the gene matches: 8. This CDR3 comprises 16 residues. CDR3: CASSPYSGGGYNEQFF. CDR3 nucleotides: TGTGCCAGCAGTCCTTACAGCGGGGGGGGATACAATGAGCAGTTCTTC.

The V call is TRBV6-1, the J call TRBJ2-4; 8 nucleotides agree with TRBD2. V was pared by 4 bases and J by 7 bases, with 3 bases of the junction left unmatched. Germline lookup yields CDR1 MNHNS and CDR2 SASEGT. This CDR3 has 13 amino acids. CDR3 sequence (DNA): TGTGCCAGCAGTGCGGGAGGGGAGAACATTCAGTACTTC. Protein sequence: CASSAGGENIQYF.

At least ten counts were recorded for this clonotype. The DNA of the CDR3 is TGTGCCAGCAGCCCGGTCTATGGACTAGCGGGTAACACAGATACGCAGTATTTT. Amino acid sequence: CASSPVYGLAGNTDTQYF. The V call is TRBV28, the J call TRBJ2-3; 11 nucleotides align to TRBD2. This CDR3 comprises 18 residues. V lost 6 bases to trimming and J lost 2 bases; unmatched junction nucleotides: 13. From germline, CDR1 is MDHEN and CDR2 SYDVKM.

The V gene is TRBV20-1, the J gene TRBJ1-2; D ambiguous. V was shortened by 0 bases and J by 2 bases, with 13 bases between the two germline ends. The germline V gene has CDR1 DFQATT and CDR2 SNEGSKA (reference sequence). This CDR3 is built from 15 residues. CDR3 loop: CSARDQSGNNYGYTF. The CDR3 DNA follows: TGCAGTGCTAGAGATCAGTCTGGCAACAACTATGGCTACACCTTC.

This clonotype was picked up a small number of times. The chain recombines TRBV6-1 with TRBJ2-1, with 9 nucleotides matching TRBD2. The CDR3 is made up of 15 amino acids. J gave up 3 bases and V 3 bases, and 3 bases lay outside the gene matches. Germline V gene data show CDR1 as MNHNS and CDR2 as SASEGT. CDR3 sequence: CASSERGRVYNEQFF. The CDR3 DNA reads TGTGCCAGCAGTGAGCGCGGGAGGGTCTACAATGAGCAGTTCTTC.

This clonotype showed up many times. V gene TRBV14 combines with J gene TRBJ1-1; D call uncertain. This CDR3 is built from 13 residues. V lost 6 bases to trimming and J lost 1 base, with 9 bases between them. The germline V gene encodes CDR1 SGHDN and CDR2 FVKESK. The chain's CDR3 is CASSPKRNTEAFF. The CDR3, as DNA: TGTGCCAGCAGTCCCAAACGGAACACTGAAGCTTTCTTT.

The chain carries TRBV20-1 and TRBJ2-3; 11 bases are shared with TRBD2. Germline V CDR1 and CDR2: DFQATT, SNEGSKA (reference sequence). This CDR3 has 15 residues. V was pared by 5 bases and J by 4 bases, with 8 bases of the junction left unmatched. This CDR3 reads CSALGLAAGADTQYF. The DNA of the CDR3 is TGCAGTGCTCTGGGACTAGCGGCCGGGGCAGATACGCAGTATTTT.

The chain recombines TRBV28 with TRBJ1-5; D remains ambiguous. This CDR3 is 19 amino acids long. CDR1 and CDR2 (germline): MDHEN, SYDVKM. V dropped 6 bases and J dropped 1 base, with 25 bases sitting between them. Written as DNA, the CDR3 is TGTGCCAGCAGCGTGACTCGACATCCTCTATTCGCCAGCAATCAGCCCCAGCATTTT. Translated, it gives CASSVTRHPLFASNQPQHF.

This chain links TRBV12-3 or TRBV12-4 with TRBJ2-3, with TRBD2 matching over 11 bases. J lost 2 bases, V lost 5 bases, and 6 bases had no gene match. This CDR3 region has 16 residues. As DNA, the CDR3 is TGTGCCAGCAGTCCGCCGACTAGCGGGAACACAGATACGCAGTATTTT. Translation gives CASSPPTSGNTDTQYF.

This clonotype was seen ten or more times. The CDR3 region has the DNA TGTGCCAGCATCAGGGACGGGAGGGCGGGTGAGCAGTTCTTC. Amino acid sequence: CASIRDGRAGEQFF. V is TRBV12-3 or TRBV12-4 and J is TRBJ2-1; TRBD2 matches at 8 bases. With V trimmed by 7 bases and J by 9 bases, 11 bases remained unmatched. This CDR3 comprises 14 residues.

This clonotype was detected many times. The V call is TRBV29-1, the J call TRBJ1-1, with 7 bases that match TRBD1. This CDR3 contains 14 residues. V lost 0 bases, J lost 11 bases, and 12 bases stayed unmatched. The V gene's germline CDR1 is SQVTM and CDR2 ANQGSEA. CDR3 in amino acids: CSVEDQGRGRGAFF. The CDR3 region has the DNA TGCAGCGTTGAAGATCAAGGCAGGGGGAGAGGGGCTTTCTTT.

The gene calls are TRBV5-5 and TRBJ2-1, with D unresolved. Trimming took off 2 bases at V and 2 bases at J, with 11 bases between the two ends. Germline V CDR1 and CDR2: SGHKS, YYEKEE (reference sequence). This CDR3 is built from 15 residues. CDR3 protein: CASSLLVGPYNEQFF. Here the CDR3 DNA reads TGTGCCAGCAGCTTATTAGTTGGTCCCTACAATGAGCAGTTCTTC.

This clonotype was detected many times. This sequence joins TRBV10-3 and TRBJ2-5; TRBD2 matches at 10 bases. Looked up from germline, CDR1 is ENHRY and CDR2 is SYGVKD. CDR3 length equals 15 residues. After removal of 5 bases from V and 3 bases from J, the junction contained 6 bases not matched to a gene. In DNA form, the CDR3 reads TGTGCCATCAGTTACCCGCTAGCGGGGGAAGAGACCCAGTACTTC. Protein: CAISYPLAGEETQYF.

This clonotype was seen repeatedly, ten times or more. The chain links TRBV7-8 to TRBJ2-7; perhaps TRBD2 as D (5 bases). Germline CDR1 and CDR2: SGHVS and FQNEAQ. The CDR3 spans 19 residues. Trimming removed 1 base at V and 4 bases at J, with 26 bases between. The CDR3 DNA sequence: TGTGCCAGCAGCTTAGAAGGACTCAGGAGACCAAGACGGGATTACGAGCAGTACTTC. Protein: CASSLEGLRRPRRDYEQYF.

This clonotype was counted a few times. The rearrangement uses TRBV20-1 and TRBJ2-4, with D possibly matching TRBD2 (5 bases). CDR1 is DFQATT and CDR2 is SNEGSKA in the germline V gene (reference sequence). Trimming stripped 3 bases from V and 2 bases from J, with 8 bases between. The CDR3 consists of 13 residues. In DNA form, the CDR3 reads TGCAGTGCTAGGGGAGTCTCCAAAAACATTCAGTACTTC. Its translation is CSARGVSKNIQYF.

The V call is TRBV25-1, the J call TRBJ2-5; the D gene is possibly TRBD1 (6 bases). With 4 bases removed from V and 5 bases from J, the gap between germline ends came to 11 bases. The germline V gene encodes CDR1 MGHDK and CDR2 SYGVNS. This CDR3 is built from 13 residues. In DNA form, the CDR3 reads TGTGCCAGCAGTGCCCAGGGGCCCGAGACCCAGTACTTC. Amino acids: CASSAQGPETQYF.

This clonotype occurred many times. This rearrangement joins TRBV6-1 to TRBJ2-1; TRBD1 matches at 11 bases. The CDR3 totals 17 residues. V shed 6 bases, J shed 0 bases, and the junction held 7 bases outside the gene matches. The germline V gene has CDR1 MNHNS and CDR2 SASEGT. The CDR3, as DNA: TGTGCCAGCAGCTCCGGGACAGGGGGGACCTCCTACAATGAGCAGTTCTTC. This gives the protein CASSSGTGGTSYNEQFF.

This chain's CDR3 is CASSIDFPFEQYF. The CDR3 DNA is TGTGCCAGTAGTATAGATTTTCCATTCGAGCAGTACTTC. This chain connects TRBV19 to TRBJ2-7; the D is unclear. The length of the CDR3 is 13 residues. Trimming stripped 0 bases from V and 6 bases from J, with 9 bases between. Germline CDR1 is LNHDA and CDR2 is SQIVND (reference sequence).

This chain links TRBV4-1 with TRBJ1-5; no firm D call. The CDR3 length is 20 residues. The germline V gene encodes CDR1 MGHRA and CDR2 YSYEKL. V lost 3 bases and J 0 bases, leaving 24 bases between the germline ends. For the CDR3, the DNA is TGCGCCAGCAGCCAGGTAAATTACGTCAAACACCCGTATAGCAATCAGCCCCAGCATTTT. Translation: CASSQVNYVKHPYSNQPQHF.

This clonotype was detected many times. This chain joins TRBV6-1 and TRBJ2-1, with 9 positions matching TRBD2. The germline gives CDR1 MNHNS, CDR2 SASEGT. The J segment lost 10 bases and the V segment lost 7 bases, leaving 11 bases of the junction unmatched. The CDR3 has 14 amino acids. The CDR3 spells CASTWLAGNYEQFF. In nucleotides, the CDR3 is TGTGCCAGCACATGGCTAGCGGGAAATTACGAGCAGTTCTTC.

This clonotype occurred a few times. This chain uses TRBV24-1 with TRBJ2-3; 7 bases are a match to TRBD2. Per germline, CDR1 KGHDR and CDR2 SFDVKD. Losses at the gene ends were 3 bases for V and 4 bases for J; bases not matched to a gene: 9. The CDR3 runs 16 residues. CDR3: CATSDGREVIADTQYF. The CDR3 DNA reads TGTGCCACCAGTGATGGACGGGAGGTGATCGCAGATACGCAGTATTTT.